These 32 T cell receptor beta chains originate from one sample sequenced in a study of T cells after yellow fever vaccination. TCRdb re-called the 5' RACE reads through MiXCR, storing one row per CDR3 protein. The sample records hundreds of thousands of distinct CDR3 sequences, approximately 12% being singletons. Sequencing used CD4+ T cells sorted from PBMCs, obtained 15 days after the yellow fever booster vaccination. These receptors were obtained from a man younger than 35 who received the YFV17D yellow fever vaccine.

J is TRBJ2-3 and V is TRBV10-3; TRBD2 matches 9 bases. The trim removed 7 bases at V and 0 bases at J, leaving 5 bases unmatched. Germline assignment: CDR1 ENHRY and CDR2 SYGVKD. The CDR3 covers 15 residues. CDR3 sequence (DNA): TGTGCCATCAAGGCGGGGGGGGTGAGCACAGATACGCAGTATTTT. Translating it yields CAIKAGGVSTDTQYF.

The sample holds a few counts of this clonotype. The chain employs TRBV10-3 and TRBJ2-1; 8 positions agree with TRBD2. The V gene end was trimmed by 7 bases and the J gene end by 0 bases; junction bases not matched to a gene: 2. Germline CDR1 reads ENHRY; CDR2 reads SYGVKD. The CDR3 extends over 14 amino acids. The DNA for the CDR3 is TGTGCCATCACCGCGGGGGGCTCCTACAATGAGCAGTTCTTC. Its protein product is CAITAGGSYNEQFF.

This clonotype was detected only a few times. The rearrangement uses TRBV20-1 and TRBJ2-5; 11 bases align to TRBD2. The CDR3 has 18 amino acids. Trimming took 6 bases from V and 2 from J; bases not matched to a gene: 17. CDR1 is DFQATT and CDR2 is SNEGSKA in the germline V gene (reference sequence). CDR3 nucleotide sequence: TGCAGTGCCCCGCCCGCAACTAGCGGGGGAACAACACAAGAGACCCAGTACTTC. Translating it yields CSAPPATSGGTTQETQYF.

The chain recombines TRBV7-3 with TRBJ1-6; D call uncertain. The CDR3 covers 14 residues. The V gene's germline CDR1 is SGHTA and CDR2 FQGTGA. Trimming pared 5 bases from V and 8 bases from J, leaving 13 bases between. In nucleotides, the CDR3 is TGTGCCAGCAGCCGTATGGGGTCTGATTCACCCCTCCACTTT. Its translation is CASSRMGSDSPLHF.

This clonotype has only a few counts. The chain has TRBV6-5 and TRBJ1-5, with 8 nucleotides matching TRBD1. Unmatched junction bases numbered 7, after V lost 5 bases and J lost 1 base. Per germline, CDR1 MNHEY and CDR2 SVGAGI. The CDR3 covers 16 residues. The CDR3 sequence: CASSRTGSMSNQPQHF. CDR3 in DNA: TGTGCCAGCAGTCGGACAGGGTCAATGAGCAATCAGCCCCAGCATTTT.

This sequence joins TRBV9 and TRBJ1-5; possibly TRBD1 for D (5 bases). The V end was cut by 4 bases, the J end by 1 base, with 9 bases between. CDR1 is SGDLS and CDR2 is YYNGEE in the germline V gene. The CDR3 consists of 14 residues. DNA of the CDR3: TGTGCCAGCAGCCCAGGGTGGAGCAATCAGCCCCAGCATTTT. Encoded protein: CASSPGWSNQPQHF.

J is TRBJ2-5 and V is TRBV5-1, with D perhaps TRBD1 (6 bases). Between the trimmed V and J ends, which lost 5 bases and 1 base, there was a span of 15 bases. This CDR3 is built from 15 residues. Germline CDR1 and CDR2: SGHRS and YFSETQ. The CDR3 DNA is TGCGCCAGCAGTTGGGGGCTATCGTCCCAAGAGACCCAGTACTTC. The encoded protein is CASSWGLSSQETQYF.

Here the CDR3 reads CATSDTGAQADTQYF. The CDR3 region has the DNA TGTGCCACCAGTGATACCGGGGCACAGGCAGATACGCAGTATTTT. The V and J genes are TRBV24-1 and TRBJ2-3; D possibly uses TRBD1 or TRBD2 (5 bases each). Trimming pared 3 bases from V and 4 bases from J, leaving 13 bases between. From germline, CDR1 is KGHDR and CDR2 SFDVKD. The CDR3 runs to 15 residues.

V usage is TRBV6-2 or TRBV6-3 and J usage is TRBJ2-1; 9 positions match TRBD1. The CDR3 has 14 residues. CDR1 MNHEY and CDR2 SVGEGT come from the germline V gene. The junction had 4 bases not matched to a gene; V was cut back by 5 bases and J by 5 bases. The CDR3 region is CASSRTGVNNEQFF. The CDR3 DNA is TGTGCCAGCAGTAGGACAGGGGTCAACAATGAGCAGTTCTTC.

The table lists this clonotype with a few counts. This rearrangement joins TRBV7-2 to TRBJ1-1; D remains unclear. Germline values: CDR1 SGHTA, CDR2 FQGNSA. V lost 4 bases and J lost 10, with 10 bases in between. CDR3 length equals 11 residues. DNA of the CDR3: TGTGCCAGCAGCTATGGACGAGTAGCTTTCTTT. Translation: CASSYGRVAFF.

This clonotype was found many times. The chain employs TRBV7-3 and TRBJ1-5; TRBD1 aligns across 8 bases. The J segment lost 11 bases and the V segment lost 4 bases, leaving 16 bases of the junction unmatched. The CDR3 is 16 residues long. Per germline, CDR1 SGHTA and CDR2 FQGTGA. Written as DNA, the CDR3 is TGTGCCAGCAGCTCTATGTGGGGACAGGCCCCCTTGACCCAGCATTTT. Translating it yields CASSSMWGQAPLTQHF. The full variable domain, completed using reference TRBV7-3 and TRBJ1-5, is GAGVSQTPSNKVTEKGKYVELRCDPISGHTALYWYRQSLGQGPEFLIYFQGTGAADDSGLPNDRFFAVRPEGSVSTLKIQRTERGDSAVYLCASSSMWGQAPLTQHFGDGTRLSIL.

This clonotype was observed a few times. The genes are TRBV4-1 and TRBJ2-3; D gene uncertain. Germline CDR1 and CDR2: MGHRA and YSYEKL. V was shortened by 4 bases and J by 2 bases, with 16 bases between the two germline ends. The CDR3 has 16 amino acids. The CDR3 region is CASSRDPGFPTDTQYF. CDR3 DNA sequence: TGCGCCAGCAGCCGAGACCCGGGTTTTCCCACAGATACGCAGTATTTT.

This clonotype was counted a few times. For the CDR3, the DNA is TGTGCCAGCAGTTCCGGGACTAGCGGGGCCTCAGATACGCAGTATTTT. Translation: CASSSGTSGASDTQYF. This chain links TRBV12-3 or TRBV12-4 with TRBJ2-3; 13 bases are a match to TRBD2. The CDR3 has 16 residues. V was clipped by 4 bases and J by 4 bases; unmatched bases: 5.

The chain is built from TRBV10-3 and TRBJ1-2; 8 bases are a match to TRBD1. The germline V gene has CDR1 ENHRY and CDR2 SYGVKD. CDR3 size: 13 residues. V dropped 8 bases and J dropped 4; count of bases not matched to a gene: 6. The CDR3 DNA follows: TGTGCCATCGCGACAGGGGAGTCCTATGGCTACACCTTC. It translates to CAIATGESYGYTF.

This clonotype was found a few times. The J gene is TRBJ2-3, the V gene TRBV9; D not certain. Trimming took 0 bases from V and 1 from J, leaving 18 bases between them. CDR3 length: 18 residues. Germline lookup yields CDR1 SGDLS and CDR2 YYNGEE. DNA for the CDR3: TGTGCCAGCAGCGTAGTGGTAGGGCCGGCGTGGGGCACAGATACGCAGTATTTT. This translates into CASSVVVGPAWGTDTQYF.

The J gene is TRBJ1-2, the V gene TRBV2; no clear D. V was pared by 3 bases and J by 4 bases, with 12 bases between. Germline assignment: CDR1 SNHLY and CDR2 FYNNEI. CDR3 length: 14 amino acids. The CDR3 spells CASSEERNAYGYTF. The DNA for the CDR3 is TGTGCCAGCAGTGAGGAGCGTAATGCCTATGGCTACACCTTC.

V is TRBV7-2 and J is TRBJ1-2; D gene uncertain. The V gene's germline CDR1 is SGHTA and CDR2 FQGNSA. Trimming took off 3 bases at V and 4 bases at J, with 21 bases between the two ends. The CDR3 contains 17 residues. The CDR3 reads CASSLGARSDHTYGYTF. The CDR3 bases are TGTGCCAGCAGCTTGGGAGCCAGATCGGACCACACCTATGGCTACACCTTC.

A few counts support this clonotype. The chain has TRBV28 and TRBJ1-2; 9 bases align to TRBD1. The CDR3 consists of 13 residues. From germline, CDR1 is MDHEN and CDR2 SYDVKM. With 3 bases clipped from V and 6 bases from J, the junction kept 2 bases outside the gene matches. This CDR3 is CASSFWTGDGYTF. The CDR3 region has the DNA TGTGCCAGCAGTTTTTGGACAGGGGATGGCTACACCTTC.

This clonotype turned up a few times. V and J are TRBV7-8 and TRBJ1-5; D remains ambiguous. The CDR3 runs to 14 residues. Germline lookup yields CDR1 SGHVS and CDR2 FQNEAQ. The germline V and J ends were trimmed by 8 bases and 9 bases, with 20 bases remaining between them. The CDR3 loop is CASALRSFLRPQHF. The CDR3, as DNA: TGTGCCAGCGCCCTACGGTCGTTCCTAAGGCCCCAGCATTTT.

This clonotype was observed at least ten times. V usage is TRBV7-6 and J usage is TRBJ1-6; TRBD1 matches 8 bases. Trimming cost V 5 bases and J 4 bases; bases outside gene matches: 10. This CDR3 spans 17 amino acids. Looked up from germline, CDR1 is SGHVS and CDR2 is FNYEAQ. The CDR3 protein is CASSPGPGGSYNSPLHF. Written as DNA, the CDR3 is TGTGCCAGCAGCCCCGGGCCAGGGGGCTCGTATAATTCACCCCTCCACTTT.

This clonotype was found a few times. The gene calls are TRBV7-2 and TRBJ1-2; no firm D call. Trimming took 2 bases from V and 3 from J, leaving 10 bases between them. This CDR3 spans 14 amino acids. The germline V gene has CDR1 SGHTA and CDR2 FQGNSA. The CDR3 is CASSLMGSYYGYTF. CDR3 DNA: TGTGCCAGCAGCTTAATGGGCAGCTACTATGGCTACACCTTC.

This clonotype was seen a few times. A read error may produce the germline difference seen at one junction end. V usage is TRBV18 and J usage is TRBJ1-5; 9 bases map to TRBD1. Germline CDR1 KGHSH, CDR2 LQKENI. This CDR3 has 14 amino acids. The CDR3 nucleotides read TGTGCCAGCTCAGGCCCGGGACAGGGCCCATCGTTCAATTTT. Residues: CASSGPGQGPSFNF.

This clonotype has a handful of counts. The rearrangement joins TRBV5-5 to TRBJ2-7; tentative D call: TRBD1 (6 bases). The V gene's germline CDR1 is SGHKS and CDR2 YYEKEE (reference sequence). V gave up 2 bases and J gave up 2 bases, with 11 bases separating them. The CDR3 is made up of 14 amino acids. CDR3 amino acids: CASSFGQQTYEQYV. CDR3 bases: TGTGCCAGCAGCTTCGGACAGCAAACCTACGAGCAGTACGTC.

In this sample, this clonotype turned up many times. The chain uses TRBV5-6 and TRBJ2-3; no clear D. The CDR3 totals 13 residues. Germline V CDR1 and CDR2: SGHDT, YYEEEE. Trimming took off 0 bases at V and 6 bases at J, with 8 bases between the two ends. The CDR3 region is CASSLATMDTQYF. CDR3 coding DNA: TGTGCCAGCAGCTTGGCCACTATGGATACGCAGTATTTT.

This clonotype has more than one count but fewer than ten. The chain carries TRBV12-3 or TRBV12-4 and TRBJ2-5; D perhaps matches TRBD2 (6 bases). The CDR3 runs 15 residues. Trimming took off 5 bases at V and 2 bases at J, with 15 bases between the two ends. The CDR3 bases are TGTGCCAGCAGTCACCCGGGGGAGCCACAAGAGACCCAGTACTTC. Translated, it gives CASSHPGEPQETQYF.

The genes are TRBV7-2 and TRBJ2-5, with 7 bases identical to TRBD2. CDR3 length: 16 amino acids. Germline CDR1 and CDR2: SGHTA and FQGNSA. V lost 5 bases to trimming and J lost 5 bases; unmatched junction nucleotides: 14. The CDR3 loop is CASSARLAPGLETQYF. CDR3 DNA sequence: TGTGCCAGCAGCGCCCGACTAGCCCCCGGCCTGGAGACCCAGTACTTC.

The table lists this clonotype with many counts. The V call is TRBV29-1, the J call TRBJ2-3; possibly TRBD1 or TRBD2 for D (6 bases each). Trimming shortened V by 2 bases and J by 1 base, and 7 bases separated the two germline ends. CDR3 length equals 13 residues. Germline-derived CDR1 and CDR2 are SQVTM and ANQGSEA. The CDR3 is CSVERGGTDTQYF. The CDR3 region has the DNA TGCAGCGTTGAAAGGGGGGGCACAGATACGCAGTATTTT.

V is TRBV20-1 and J is TRBJ2-3; a possible D gene is TRBD1 (5 bases). CDR3 length: 14 amino acids. Looked up from germline, CDR1 is DFQATT and CDR2 is SNEGSKA (reference sequence). Deletions cut 5 bases from V and 1 base from J, with 13 bases between. This CDR3 reads CSADPQGRTDTQYF. The DNA for the CDR3 is TGCAGTGCTGATCCCCAGGGCCGCACAGATACGCAGTATTTT.

As to this clonotype: An end of the junction differs from the germline gene, which may be a read error. The chain uses TRBV24-1 and TRBJ2-1, with 9 bases lining up with TRBD1. Per the germline V gene, CDR1 is KGHDR and CDR2 is SFDVKD. The CDR3 runs 17 residues. The CDR3 DNA reads as TGTGCCACCAGTGATGCGGCCGGGACAGGGCCATACAATGAGCAATTCTTC. This encodes CATSDAAGTGPYNEQFF.

This chain connects TRBV6-1 to TRBJ1-1; D not certain. The CDR3 spans 15 residues. Germline V lookup: CDR1 MNHNS, CDR2 SASEGT. Trimming removed 1 base from V and 0 bases from J, with 9 bases in between. CDR3 in DNA: TGTGCCAGCAGTGAAGGCCGGAGAATGAACACTGAAGCTTTCTTT. Protein sequence: CASSEGRRMNTEAFF.

The genes are TRBV3-1 and TRBJ1-1; D possibly corresponds to TRBD1 (5 bases). Germline V gene data show CDR1 as LGHDT and CDR2 as YNNKEL (reference sequence). V was pared by 5 bases and J by 3 bases, with 16 bases between. The CDR3 is made up of 15 amino acids. The CDR3 nucleotides read TGTGCCAGCAGCAAGGCAGGGAGCGGGTACACTGAAGCTTTCTTT. Translation: CASSKAGSGYTEAFF.

This clonotype occurred many times. This chain links TRBV27 with TRBJ2-1; 10 bases are a match to TRBD1. J lost 4 bases, V lost 3 bases, and 3 bases had no gene match. The CDR3 consists of 15 residues. CDR1 MNHEY and CDR2 SMNVEV come from the germline V gene (reference sequence). The CDR3 is CASSFDRGHYNEQFF. Written as DNA, the CDR3 is TGTGCCAGCAGTTTCGACAGGGGGCATTACAATGAGCAGTTCTTC.